A selection of T cell receptor beta chains follows, all from one sample in a study of CD8 T cells in Susac syndrome. MiXCR, applied by TCRdb to the immunoSEQ multiplex PCR reads, yields one record per CDR3 protein. The sample has 300,000 to 350,000 distinct CDR3 sequences, roughly nine tenths seen once. The sequenced sample consisted of CD4+ T cells from PBMCs. Every receptor here comes from a human donor with multiple sclerosis. The CDR3 runs from the conserved cysteine through the conserved F or W. The D gene is left open where the match is weak. Rows give clone size only sometimes, using once, few, many, or a class for an expanded clone.

v_gene	abundance	d_gene	j_gene	CDR3nt	CDR3aa
TRBV20-1	-	-	TRBJ1-1	TGCAGTGCTAGAGATCAGGGCAGGGGAAGGTCGGAAGAAGCTTTCTTT	CSARDQGRGRSEEAFF
TRBV5-4	once	-	TRBJ2-3	TGTGCCAGCAGCTTGGAGATAGATACGGATACGCAGTATTTT	CASSLEIDTDTQYF
TRBV2	-	TRBD1	TRBJ1-5	TGTGCCAGCAGTGAGGGGTGGACAGGGTCCAGTCAGCCCCAGCATTTT	CASSEGWTGSSQPQHF
TRBV7-3	once	-	TRBJ2-5	TGTGCCAGCACCATGGGGCTTGGTGAGACCCAGTACTTC	CASTMGLGETQYF
TRBV12-3/TRBV12-4	-	-	TRBJ2-2	TGTGCCAGCATCCCCGGATTGAACACCGGGGAGCTGTTTTTT	CASIPGLNTGELFF
TRBV7-6	-	-	TRBJ2-2	TGTGCCAGCAGCTTTCGGGGGAGGTCCACCGGGGAGCTGTTTTTT	CASSFRGRSTGELFF
TRBV27	-	-	TRBJ1-2	TGTGCCAGCAGTATACTAGGTGCGAACGTAGGGGATGGCTACACCTTC	CASSILGANVGDGYTF
TRBV5-8	-	TRBD1	TRBJ1-2	TGTGCCAGCAGCTGGGACAGGGGTCTCCGAGGCTACACCTTC	CASSWDRGLRGYTF
TRBV25-1	-	-	TRBJ2-5	TGTGCCAGCAGTGAAACTGGGGCAGGCCGAGAGACCCAGTACTTC	CASSETGAGRETQYF
TRBV20-1	-	-	TRBJ2-4	TGCAGTGCTAGCTGGGGGGACAACATTCAGTACTTC	CSASWGDNIQYF
TRBV5-4	-	TRBD1	TRBJ2-2	TGTGCCAGCAGTTCCGGGACAGGGAGGAGCACCGGGGAGCTGTTTTTT	CASSSGTGRSTGELFF
TRBV7-9	-	TRBD2	TRBJ2-2	TGTGCCAGCAGCTTTATTCCTTCGACTAGCGGGGGGAACACCGGGGAGCTGTTTTTT	CASSFIPSTSGGNTGELFF
TRBV20-1	-	-	TRBJ2-1	TGCAGTGCTAGCCTGCCCTACAATGAGCAGTTCTTC	CSASLPYNEQFF
TRBV7-3	-	-	TRBJ2-2	TGTGCCAGCAGCCGAACCCCTCGGGGAGCGACCACCGGGGAGCTGTTTTTT	CASSRTPRGATTGELFF
TRBV12-3/TRBV12-4	-	-	TRBJ2-1	TGTGCCAGCAGTCCCCGGGAAGCGATCCTGTTCTTC	CASSPREAILFF
TRBV7-9	-	-	TRBJ1-1	TGTGCCAGCAGTTTAGAGGCAGGGACTGAAGCTTTCTTT	CASSLEAGTEAFF
TRBV4-2	-	-	TRBJ2-1	TGTGCCAGCAGCCAGCGATTCCGGGCAGCTGAGCAGTTCTTC	CASSQRFRAAEQFF
TRBV12-3/TRBV12-4	once	-	TRBJ1-2	TGTGCCAGCAACCCGGATGAAGGGGGCTACACCTTC	CASNPDEGGYTF
TRBV11-2	few	-	TRBJ1-2	TGTGCCAGCAGCTTCGGGCTCTCTAACTATGGCTACACCTTC	CASSFGLSNYGYTF
TRBV5-1	-	TRBD1	TRBJ2-5	TGCGCCAGCAGCTCGGGGACAGTCGGACAAGAGACCCAGTACTTC	CASSSGTVGQETQYF
TRBV7-9	-	-	TRBJ1-2	TGTGCCAGCAGCCCTCCCGGACCAAACTATGGCTACACCTTC	CASSPPGPNYGYTF
TRBV2	-	-	TRBJ2-1	TGTGCCAGCAGGGACGGACGGAAGAATGAGCAGTTCTTC	CASRDGRKNEQFF
TRBV9	-	-	TRBJ1-5	TGTGCCAGCAGCGTAGGTTCCCATCAGCCCCAGCATTTT	CASSVGSHQPQHF
TRBV6-1	-	-	TRBJ2-1	TGTGCCAGCAGCCCCCTAACTGGGGTCTCTGGGGGGAATGAGCAGTTCTTC	CASSPLTGVSGGNEQFF
TRBV29-1	-	TRBD2	TRBJ2-5	TGCAGCGCCGGGGGACTAGCGGGAGGGGAGACCCAGTACTTC	CSAGGLAGGETQYF
TRBV18	-	-	TRBJ2-6	TGTGCCAGCTCACCAAGCACGAGAGGGGCCAACGTCCTGACTTTC	CASSPSTRGANVLTF
TRBV2	-	TRBD1	TRBJ2-7	TGTGCCAGCAAAAGACAGGGCACCTCCTACGAGCAGTACTTC	CASKRQGTSYEQYF
TRBV12-3/TRBV12-4	once	-	TRBJ1-5	TGTGCCAGCAGTTTTTACGGTAATAGCAATCAGCCCCAGCATTTT	CASSFYGNSNQPQHF
TRBV20-1	-	TRBD2	TRBJ2-1	TGCAGTGTTCCAACTGACGGGACTAGCGGGAGGGCCGAGTTCTTC	CSVPTDGTSGRAEFF
TRBV30	-	-	TRBJ1-1	TGTGCCTGGAGTGGAGGGACCTTCTCCACTGAAGCTTTCTTT	CAWSGGTFSTEAFF
TRBV12-3/TRBV12-4	-	TRBD2	TRBJ2-5	TGTGCCAGCAGTTTCGGGAGGGTAGATCGAGAGACCCAGTACTTC	CASSFGRVDRETQYF
TRBV19	-	-	TRBJ1-1	TGTGCCAGTAGTGCCCCGGGGGCCCCACAGAGGACTGAAGCTTTCTTT	CASSAPGAPQRTEAFF
TRBV7-9	-	TRBD1	TRBJ1-2	TGTGCCAGCAGCTTAGATAGACAGGGGGCACAAGGCTACACCTTC	CASSLDRQGAQGYTF
TRBV6-5	-	TRBD1	TRBJ2-7	TGTGCCAGCAGTTACTCGGGGACAGGGCCTCGCGAGCAGTACTTC	CASSYSGTGPREQYF
TRBV7-9	once	-	TRBJ1-5	TGTGCCAGCAGCTTCGGGACGGCTTATCAGCCCCAGCATTTT	CASSFGTAYQPQHF
TRBV6-5	-	TRBD1	TRBJ1-4	TGTGCCAGCAGTCTCCGGGGGACAGGGGTCGAAAAACTGTTTTTT	CASSLRGTGVEKLFF
TRBV19	-	TRBD1	TRBJ2-7	TGTGCCAGTAGTATCCCGGGACAGGGGGTCTACGAGCAGTACTTC	CASSIPGQGVYEQYF
TRBV7-3	few	TRBD1	TRBJ1-1	TGTGCCAGCAGCATGGGGACAGCCAACACTGAAGCTTTCTTT	CASSMGTANTEAFF
TRBV7-9	-	-	TRBJ1-1	TGTGCCAGCAGCTTAGGTACAGGTGAAGCTTTCTTT	CASSLGTGEAFF
TRBV2	once	-	TRBJ1-5	TGTGCCAGCACCACAGGGCCCGATCAGCCCCAGCATTTT	CASTTGPDQPQHF
TRBV19	-	-	TRBJ1-3	TGTGCCAGTAGGAGCCGGGACCTCGGAAACACCATATATTTT	CASRSRDLGNTIYF
TRBV24-1	-	-	TRBJ2-7	TGTGCCACCACCGTCCATTGCCCCTACGAGCAGTACTTC	CATTVHCPYEQYF
TRBV15	-	-	TRBJ2-1	TGTGCCACCAGTCCAGTGAGCTCCTACAATGAGCAGTTCTTC	CATSPVSSYNEQFF
TRBV29-1	-	-	TRBJ1-1	TGCAGCACCCGTTTAGGTGTCAATTCGGACACTGAAGCTTTCTTT	CSTRLGVNSDTEAFF
TRBV20-1	-	-	TRBJ2-7	TGCAGTGCTAGAGATTTGGGCTACGAGCAGTACTTC	CSARDLGYEQYF
TRBV7-3	-	TRBD2	TRBJ2-3	TGTGCCAGCAGTGCGACTAGCGGGGTGAGGACAGATACGCAGTATTTT	CASSATSGVRTDTQYF
TRBV6-1	-	-	TRBJ2-2	TGTGCCAGCAACCCCGGGACGGCCTACACCGGGGAGCTGTTTTTT	CASNPGTAYTGELFF
TRBV7-2	-	-	TRBJ2-2	TGTGCTAGCAGCCCAACAGGGTTGAACACCGGGGAGCTGTTTTTT	CASSPTGLNTGELFF
TRBV7-9	once	-	TRBJ2-1	TGTGCCAGCAGCTTAGGCCTGTCCAACAATGAGCAGTTCTTC	CASSLGLSNNEQFF
TRBV29-1	-	-	TRBJ1-5	TGCAGCGTTCTTACCCAGCCCCAGCATTTT	CSVLTQPQHF
TRBV6-5	-	-	TRBJ2-1	TGTGCCAGCAGCACAGGGCGCTCCTACAATGAGCAGTTCTTC	CASSTGRSYNEQFF
TRBV6-1	once	TRBD2	TRBJ2-4	TGTGCCAGCAGTCCCGGGACTAGCGGGAGCATGGCCAAAAACATTCAGTACTTC	CASSPGTSGSMAKNIQYF
TRBV30	-	-	TRBJ2-7	TGTGCCTGGAGTGTTCTAGCGATCTACGAGCAGTACTTC	CAWSVLAIYEQYF